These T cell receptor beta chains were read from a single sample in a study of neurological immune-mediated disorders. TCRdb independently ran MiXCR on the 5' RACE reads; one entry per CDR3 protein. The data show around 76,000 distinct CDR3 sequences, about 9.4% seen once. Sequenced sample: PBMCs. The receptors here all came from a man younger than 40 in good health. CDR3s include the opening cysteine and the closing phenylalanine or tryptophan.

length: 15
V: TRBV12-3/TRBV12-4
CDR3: CASSPNSGQGNGYTF

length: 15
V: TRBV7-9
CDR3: CASSLGPGLTYEQYF

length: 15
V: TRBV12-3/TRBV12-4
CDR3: CASSRRQGRNYGYTF

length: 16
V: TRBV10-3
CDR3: CAISDGSTSYNSPLHF

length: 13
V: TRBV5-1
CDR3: CASRGTSEETQYF

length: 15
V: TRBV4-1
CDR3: CASSPRDRGNYEQYF

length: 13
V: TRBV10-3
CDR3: CAISENWDSEAFF

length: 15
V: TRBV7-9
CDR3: CASSLMGLTYNEQFF

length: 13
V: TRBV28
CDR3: CASRRQGEETQYF

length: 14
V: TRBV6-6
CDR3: CASSPIEGHYEQYF